The 29 T cell receptor beta chains reported below all come from one sample, sequenced in a study of blood T cell repertoires in COVID-19. Only in-frame clones appear in the TCRdb table, and some are missing; sequencing was by immunoSEQ multiplex PCR. The table lists under 300,000 clones, 88% of them singletons. The sample comprised peripheral blood. These receptors all stem from a woman in her thirties or forties who had recovered from COVID-19.

The chain is built from TRBV11-2 and TRBJ2-1, with 11 bases lining up with TRBD1. Per the germline V gene, CDR1 is SGHAT and CDR2 is FQNNGV. The CDR3 is 15 residues long. The V gene end was trimmed by 4 bases and the J gene end by 3 bases; junction bases not matched to a gene: 2. The CDR3 reads CASSSGQGGYNEQFF. CDR3 nucleotides: TGTGCCAGCAGCTCGGGACAGGGGGGCTACAATGAGCAGTTCTTC.

This clone was observed a handful of times. The CDR3 reads CSAFTGEETQYF. The CDR3 nucleotides are TGCAGCGCCTTCACGGGGGAAGAGACCCAGTACTTC. The chain couples TRBV29-1 to TRBJ2-5, with D possibly TRBD2 on 6 matching bases. Germline CDR1 is SQVTM and CDR2 is ANQGSEA. V lost 7 bases and J 3 bases, leaving 12 bases between the germline ends. The CDR3 consists of 12 residues.

The V gene is TRBV6-6, the J gene TRBJ1-1; D remains unclear. This CDR3 contains 13 residues. V dropped 6 bases and J dropped 3 bases, with 11 bases sitting between them. Germline CDR1 is MNHNY and CDR2 is SVGAGI (reference sequence). CDR3 in amino acids: CASSARVDTEAFF. Here the CDR3 DNA reads TGTGCCAGCAGCGCCCGGGTGGACACTGAAGCTTTCTTT.

This clone was picked up one time. This chain uses TRBV5-1 with TRBJ2-3, with D possibly TRBD2 on 6 matching bases. CDR3 length: 14 residues. Trimming took 4 bases from V and 1 from J, leaving 10 bases between them. Germline V gene sequence: CDR1 SGHRS, CDR2 YFSETQ. Here the CDR3 DNA reads TGCGCCAGCAGCCCGACTAGTCGCACAGATACGCAGTATTTT. It yields the protein CASSPTSRTDTQYF.

The J gene is TRBJ1-5, the V gene TRBV6-5; tentative D call: TRBD1 (6 bases). V was shortened by 11 bases and J by 3 bases, with 14 bases between the two germline ends. The V gene's germline CDR1 is MNHEY and CDR2 SVGAGI. This CDR3 has 13 amino acids. In nucleotides, the CDR3 is TGTGCCGGCGGCAGGGGCTACAATCAGCCCCAGCATTTT. As protein: CAGGRGYNQPQHF.

The rearrangement uses TRBV29-1 and TRBJ2-7; 8 bases align to TRBD1. V gave up 6 bases and J gave up 4 bases; unmatched junction bases: 8. Per germline, CDR1 SQVTM and CDR2 ANQGSEA. The CDR3 is made up of 13 amino acids. The CDR3 DNA reads TGCAGCGTCCTCAGGGACAGGCCTTACGAGCAGTACTTC. This gives the protein CSVLRDRPYEQYF.

The V gene is TRBV7-9, the J gene TRBJ1-2; D is unclear. V gave up 3 bases and J gave up 1 base, with 9 bases separating them. CDR1 SEHNR and CDR2 FQNEAQ come from the germline V gene (reference sequence). The CDR3 loop spans 14 amino acids. This CDR3 is CASSFTLDNYGYTF. The CDR3 DNA reads as TGTGCCAGCAGCTTCACCTTAGATAACTATGGCTACACCTTC.

The chain combines TRBV6-7 with TRBJ2-2; D remains ambiguous. TRBV6-7 is known as an ORF, though its function is uncertain. This CDR3 has 16 amino acids. V was shortened by 6 bases and J by 1 base, with 15 bases between the two germline ends. DNA of the CDR3: TGTGCCAGCAGCCCCCCTGGGCGTGGGAACACCGGGGAGCTGTTTTTT. This codes for CASSPPGRGNTGELFF.

For this clone: The same CDR3 arises from other DNA sequences in this sample as well. The J gene is TRBJ2-7, the V gene TRBV28, with no clear D. Trimming took off 5 bases at V and 0 bases at J, with 5 bases between the two ends. The CDR3 has 12 residues. Germline V gene data show CDR1 as MDHEN and CDR2 as SYDVKM. The CDR3 reads CASSPDSYEQYF. The CDR3 nucleotides read TGTGCCAGCAGTCCAGACTCCTACGAGCAGTACTTC.

This clone appeared a single time. This chain joins TRBV30 and TRBJ2-5; D not resolved. CDR3 length: 11 amino acids. Germline CDR1 GTSNPN, CDR2 SVGIG (reference sequence). The V gene lost 1 base and the J gene lost 5 bases, with 5 bases spanning the gap. This CDR3 is CAWSAKETQYF. DNA for the CDR3: TGTGCCTGGAGTGCTAAGGAGACCCAGTACTTC. The complete variable domain, with remaining parts taken from reference TRBV30 and TRBJ2-5, reads SQTIHQWPATLVQPVGSPLSLECTVEGTSNPNLYWYRQAAGRGLQLLFYSVGIGQISSEVPQNLSASRPQDRQFILSSKKLLLSDSGFYLCAWSAKETQYFGPGTRLLVL.

The sample holds one count of this clone. This sequence joins TRBV4-3 and TRBJ2-1, with 12 nucleotides matching TRBD2. The length of the CDR3 is 18 residues. The V segment lost 1 base and the J segment 2 bases; nucleotides outside the gene matches: 6. Per the germline V gene, CDR1 is LGHNA and CDR2 is YSLEER. The CDR3 region is CASSQAPTSGSPYNEQFF. The CDR3 nucleotides read TGCGCCAGCAGCCAAGCCCCGACTAGCGGGAGCCCCTACAATGAGCAGTTCTTC.

The rearrangement joins TRBV30 to TRBJ1-2; a weak D match, TRBD1 (5 bases). V lost 3 bases and J lost 3, with 11 bases in between. Looked up from germline, CDR1 is GTSNPN and CDR2 is SVGIG (reference sequence). The CDR3 spans 13 residues. The CDR3 reads CAWSPGADYGYTF. The CDR3 DNA reads as TGTGCCTGGAGCCCTGGGGCGGACTATGGCTACACCTTC.

CDR3 sequence reads: CASSQVPQSYEQYF. The CDR3 nucleotides read TGTGCCAGCAGCCAAGTCCCACAGTCCTACGAGCAGTACTTC. V is TRBV3-1 (or the pseudogene TRBV3-2) and J is TRBJ2-7; D is uncertain. CDR1 LGHDT and CDR2 YNNKEL come from the germline V gene (reference sequence). Deletions cut 1 base from V and 1 base from J, with 8 bases between. The CDR3 contains 14 residues.

The chain joins TRBV7-2 to TRBJ1-2; 7 bases align to TRBD1. The CDR3 is 15 amino acids. Germline V gene lookup returns CDR1 SGHTA and CDR2 FQGNSA. Trimming cost V 4 bases and J 2 bases; bases outside gene matches: 7. CDR3 in DNA: TGTGCCAGCAGCTGGGGGACAGAAACAAACTATGGCTACACCTTC. Residues: CASSWGTETNYGYTF.

This clone came up once. J is TRBJ2-1 and V is TRBV5-1, with D tentatively TRBD2 (8 bases). Germline CDR1 is SGHRS and CDR2 is YFSETQ. V lost 4 bases to trimming and J lost 7 bases, with 18 bases between them. The CDR3 length is 15 residues. The CDR3 spells CASSNRGLDINEQFF. The CDR3 bases are TGCGCCAGCAGCAACAGGGGACTAGACATTAATGAGCAGTTCTTC. The complete variable domain, with remaining parts taken from reference TRBV5-1 and TRBJ2-1, reads KAGVTQTPRYLIKTRGQQVTLSCSPISGHRSVSWYQQTPGQGLQFLFEYFSETQRNKGNFPGRFSGRQFSNSRSEMNVSTLELGDSALYLCASSNRGLDINEQFFGPGTRLTVL.

The chain combines TRBV7-2 with TRBJ1-2, with 9 bases lining up with TRBD1. The V segment lost 5 bases and the J segment 1 base; nucleotides outside the gene matches: 2. This CDR3 is built from 14 residues. Per the germline V gene, CDR1 is SGHTA and CDR2 is FQGNSA. This CDR3 reads CASSRDRVNYGYTF. The CDR3 nucleotides are TGTGCCAGCAGCCGGGACAGGGTTAACTATGGCTACACCTTC.

V gene TRBV9 combines with J gene TRBJ2-1; 9 bases are shared with TRBD2. The CDR3 has 16 amino acids. The junction had 5 bases not matched to a gene; V was cut back by 2 bases and J by 2 bases. Germline assignment: CDR1 SGDLS and CDR2 YYNGEE. CDR3 loop: CASSVYSGSPYNEQFF. CDR3 coding DNA: TGTGCCAGCAGCGTCTATAGCGGGAGCCCCTACAATGAGCAGTTCTTC.

The rearrangement uses TRBV7-4 and TRBJ2-7; TRBD2 is a possible D gene (5 bases). Germline-derived CDR1 and CDR2 are SGHVT and SQSDAQ. V lost 1 base to trimming and J lost 3 bases, with 16 bases between them. The CDR3 length is 16 residues. CDR3 residues: CASSLGASPSGYEQYV. The CDR3 nucleotides read TGTGCCAGCAGCTTAGGGGCTAGCCCATCCGGCTACGAGCAGTACGTC.

Comment on this clone: Other DNA sequences of this sample code for an identical CDR3. The chain employs TRBV7-6 and TRBJ2-7, with 8 bases lining up with TRBD2. V was clipped by 1 base and J by 0 bases; unmatched bases: 2. CDR1 is SGHVS, CDR2 FNYEAQ, per germline. The CDR3 sequence is 15 residues long. This CDR3 is CASSLGTSGSYEQYF. For the CDR3, the DNA is TGTGCCAGCAGCTTAGGAACTAGCGGCTCCTACGAGCAGTACTTC.

The chain employs TRBV30 and TRBJ1-3; the D gene is possibly TRBD1 (5 bases). This CDR3 region has 15 residues. The germline V gene has CDR1 GTSNPN and CDR2 SVGIG (reference sequence). V was trimmed by 4 bases and J by 2 bases, leaving 15 bases between them. CDR3 loop: CAWTYNRRAGNTIYF. The CDR3 DNA reads as TGTGCCTGGACCTATAACAGGAGGGCTGGAAACACCATATATTTT.

This clone was found many times. The V and J genes are TRBV19 and TRBJ1-2, with 8 bases that match TRBD1. Germline CDR1 reads LNHDA; CDR2 reads SQIVND (reference sequence). J lost 5 bases, V lost 0 bases, and 5 bases had no gene match. CDR3 length: 15 amino acids. The CDR3 loop is CASSIDAQGAYGYTF. CDR3 sequence (DNA): TGTGCCAGTAGTATAGATGCGCAGGGGGCTTATGGCTACACCTTC. The full variable domain, rest sourced from reference TRBV19 and TRBJ1-2, is DGGITQSPKYLFRKEGQNVTLSCEQNLNHDAMYWYRQDPGQGLRLIYYSQIVNDFQKGDIAEGYSVSREKKESFPLTVTSAQKNPTAFYLCASSIDAQGAYGYTFGSGTRLTVV.

This rearrangement joins TRBV5-4 to TRBJ1-4, with 8 bases aligning to TRBD1. Germline V gene sequence: CDR1 SGHNT, CDR2 YYREEE (reference sequence). There are 12 residues in the CDR3. V was clipped by 4 bases and J by 8 bases; unmatched bases: 1. In nucleotides, the CDR3 is TGTGCCAGCAGCAGGACAGGGGAAAAACTGTTTTTT. Translating gives CASSRTGEKLFF.

About this clone itself: A junction boundary mismatches the germline segment, possibly from a read error. The chain recombines TRBV7-7 with TRBJ2-1; 8 bases are a match to TRBD2. CDR1 and CDR2 (germline): SSHAT, FNYEAQ (reference sequence). The CDR3 loop spans 15 amino acids. The CDR3 nucleotides read TGTGCTAGCAGCTTCTCAGCGGGAGCTTCTAATGAGCAGTTCTTC. This translates into CASSFSAGASNEQFF.

The CDR3 is CASSVAPSGYNEQFF. DNA of the CDR3: TGTGCCAGCAGCGTAGCGCCTAGCGGCTACAATGAGCAGTTCTTC. The V call is TRBV9, the J call TRBJ2-1; 7 positions match TRBD2. Germline loops: CDR1 SGDLS, CDR2 YYNGEE. V lost 0 bases to trimming and J lost 3 bases; unmatched junction nucleotides: 3. This CDR3 contains 15 residues.

The chain uses TRBV6-2 or TRBV6-3 and TRBJ2-4; D is possibly TRBD2 (6 bases). CDR1 MNHEY and CDR2 SVGEGT come from the germline V gene. The CDR3 has 11 amino acids. Trimming took 6 bases from V and 9 from J, leaving 9 bases between them. For the CDR3, the DNA is TGTGCCAGCAGCCCCGGGGGCATTCAGTACTTC. Translation gives CASSPGGIQYF.

The chain is built from TRBV19 and TRBJ1-1; the D is unclear. Between the trimmed V and J ends, which lost 3 bases and 8 bases, there was a span of 10 bases. The CDR3 covers 12 residues. CDR1 LNHDA and CDR2 SQIVND come from the germline V gene (reference sequence). CDR3 sequence: CASSMSRREAFF. The CDR3 DNA is TGTGCCAGTAGTATGTCCCGCAGGGAAGCTTTCTTT.

This chain uses TRBV5-1 with TRBJ1-6, with D possibly TRBD1 on 6 matching bases. Trimming removed 1 base from V and 8 bases from J, with 13 bases in between. The CDR3 extends over 15 amino acids. The germline gives CDR1 SGHRS, CDR2 YFSETQ. CDR3 nucleotides: TGCGCCAGCAGCTTGCAGGGGAGCTCACATTCACCCCTCCACTTT. Protein sequence: CASSLQGSSHSPLHF. Looking up the rest from reference TRBV5-1 and TRBJ1-6 gives the full variable domain: KAGVTQTPRYLIKTRGQQVTLSCSPISGHRSVSWYQQTPGQGLQFLFEYFSETQRNKGNFPGRFSGRQFSNSRSEMNVSTLELGDSALYLCASSLQGSSHSPLHFGNGTRLTVT.

The genes are TRBV3-1 (or the pseudogene TRBV3-2) and TRBJ2-1, with 7 bases matching TRBD2. J was trimmed by 3 bases and V by 10 bases; bases with no gene match: 9. Germline assignment: CDR1 LGHDT and CDR2 YNNKEL (reference sequence). CDR3 length: 14 residues. The CDR3 sequence is CATPRLAVYNEQFF. In nucleotides, the CDR3 is TGTGCCACCCCTAGGCTAGCGGTCTACAATGAGCAGTTCTTC.

This clone was seen only a few times. The rearrangement joins TRBV12-3 or TRBV12-4 to TRBJ1-1; the D is unclear. The V end was cut by 4 bases, the J end by 6 bases, with 9 bases between. This CDR3 has 12 amino acids. The CDR3, as DNA: TGTGCCAGCAGTTCCGGGTTCGCTGAAGCTTTCTTT. The encoded protein is CASSSGFAEAFF.